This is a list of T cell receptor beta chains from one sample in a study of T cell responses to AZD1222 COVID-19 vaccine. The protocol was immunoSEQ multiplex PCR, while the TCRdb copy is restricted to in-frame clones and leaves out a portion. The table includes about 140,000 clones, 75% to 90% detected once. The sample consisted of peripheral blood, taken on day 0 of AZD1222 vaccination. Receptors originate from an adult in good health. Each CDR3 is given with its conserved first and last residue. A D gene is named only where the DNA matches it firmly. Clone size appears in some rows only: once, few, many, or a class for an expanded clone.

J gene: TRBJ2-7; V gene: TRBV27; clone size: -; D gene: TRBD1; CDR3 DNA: TGTGCCAGCAGTTTGGACAGGGTGCACGAGCAGTACTTC; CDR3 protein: CASSLDRVHEQYF
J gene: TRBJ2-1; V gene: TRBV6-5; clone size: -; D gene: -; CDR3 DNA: TGTGCCAGCAGTTCTTCACCCTACAATGAGCAGTTCTTC; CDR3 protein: CASSSSPYNEQFF
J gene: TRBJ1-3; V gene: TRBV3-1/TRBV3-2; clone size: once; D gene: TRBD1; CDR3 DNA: TGTGCCAGCAGCCAAAACAGGGGGCTCGGAAACACCATATATTTT; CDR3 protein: CASSQNRGLGNTIYF
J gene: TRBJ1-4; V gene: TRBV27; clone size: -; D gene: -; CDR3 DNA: TGTGCCAGCAGTTTATTGGCCGGGGTCGCTAATGAAAAACTGTTTTTT; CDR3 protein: CASSLLAGVANEKLFF
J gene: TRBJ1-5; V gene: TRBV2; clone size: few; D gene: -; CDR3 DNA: TGTGCCAGCAGGACGGGCTTTAGCAATCAGCCCCAGCATTTT; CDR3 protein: CASRTGFSNQPQHF
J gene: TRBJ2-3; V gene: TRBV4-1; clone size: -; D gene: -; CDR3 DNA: TGCGCCAGCAGCCAAGATCGTAGGGGCCCCCTCGCAGATACGCAGTATTTT; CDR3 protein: CASSQDRRGPLADTQYF
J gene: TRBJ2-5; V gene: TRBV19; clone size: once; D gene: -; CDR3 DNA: TGTGCACGACAGCAGACACAAGAGACCCAGTACTTC; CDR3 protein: CARQQTQETQYF
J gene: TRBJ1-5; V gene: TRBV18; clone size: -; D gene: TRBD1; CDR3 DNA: TGTGCCAGCTCCGCGGGACAGGGGGAGAAGCCCCAGCATTTT; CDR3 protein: CASSAGQGEKPQHF
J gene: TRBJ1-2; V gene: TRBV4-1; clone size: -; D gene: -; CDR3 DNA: TGCGCCAGCAGCCAAGTTTCCAACTATGGCTACACCTTC; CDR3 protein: CASSQVSNYGYTF
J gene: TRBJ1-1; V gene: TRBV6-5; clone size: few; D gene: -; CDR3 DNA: TGTGCCAGCAGTTACAAGAACACTGAAGCTTTCTTT; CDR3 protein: CASSYKNTEAFF
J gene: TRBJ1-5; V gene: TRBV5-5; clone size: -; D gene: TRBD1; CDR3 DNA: TGTGCCAGCAGCGGTGGGACAGGCAATCAGCCCCAGCATTTT; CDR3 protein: CASSGGTGNQPQHF
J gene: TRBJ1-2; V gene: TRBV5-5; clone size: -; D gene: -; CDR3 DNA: TGTGCCAGCTCTCCGGGAGGGCTAAATGGCTACACCTTC; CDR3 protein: CASSPGGLNGYTF
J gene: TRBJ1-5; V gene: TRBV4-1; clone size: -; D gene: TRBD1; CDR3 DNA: TGCGCCAGCAGCCAAGATCTGATGACAGGGCCTGGTAGCAATCAGCCCCAGCATTTT; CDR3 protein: CASSQDLMTGPGSNQPQHF
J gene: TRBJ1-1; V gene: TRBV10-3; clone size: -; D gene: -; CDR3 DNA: TGTGCCATCAGGCCAGGGGTTTACACTGAAGCTTTCTTT; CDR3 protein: CAIRPGVYTEAFF
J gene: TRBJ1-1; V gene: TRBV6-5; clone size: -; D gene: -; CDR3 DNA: TGTGCCAGCAGTTACAACCTCGCCACTGAAGCTTTCTTT; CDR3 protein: CASSYNLATEAFF
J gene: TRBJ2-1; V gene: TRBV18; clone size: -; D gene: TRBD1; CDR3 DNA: TGTGCCAGCTCACACCGGGACAGAAACAATGAGCAGTTCTTC; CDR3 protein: CASSHRDRNNEQFF
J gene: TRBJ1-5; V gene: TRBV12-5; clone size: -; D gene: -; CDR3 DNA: TGTGCTAGTGGCTTCGGCGGGAAAGTGAATCAGCCCCAGCATTTT; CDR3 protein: CASGFGGKVNQPQHF
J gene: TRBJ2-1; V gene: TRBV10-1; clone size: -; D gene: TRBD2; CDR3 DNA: TGCGCCAGCAGTAGGCGGCTAGCGGGAGGTTCGCCTTACAATGAGCAGTTCTTC; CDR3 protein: CASSRRLAGGSPYNEQFF
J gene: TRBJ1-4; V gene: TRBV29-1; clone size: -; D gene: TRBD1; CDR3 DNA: TGCAGCGTTGAACTTTCGGGGACAGGGCTTGAAAAACTGTTTTTT; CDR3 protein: CSVELSGTGLEKLFF
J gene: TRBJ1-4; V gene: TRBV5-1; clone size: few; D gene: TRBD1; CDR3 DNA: TGCGCCAGCAGCTTGCCGGGACAGGAGAATGAAAAACTGTTTTTT; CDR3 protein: CASSLPGQENEKLFF
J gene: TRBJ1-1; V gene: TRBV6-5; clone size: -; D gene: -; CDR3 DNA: TGTGCCAGCAGCCCCTATGAGGGCACTGAAGCTTTCTTT; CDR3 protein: CASSPYEGTEAFF
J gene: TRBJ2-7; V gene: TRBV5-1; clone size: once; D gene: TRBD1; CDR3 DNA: TGCGCCAGCGGGAAAGGACAGGCCGTATTTAGCGAGCAGTACTTC; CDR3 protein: CASGKGQAVFSEQYF
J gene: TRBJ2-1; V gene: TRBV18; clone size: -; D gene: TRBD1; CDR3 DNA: TGTGCCAGCTCTACAAACCGGGACAGGTACAATGAGCAGTTCTTC; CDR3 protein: CASSTNRDRYNEQFF
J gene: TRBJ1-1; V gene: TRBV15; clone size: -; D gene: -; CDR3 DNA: TGTGCCACCAGCAGTGGAAGGGGTACTGAAGCTTTCTTT; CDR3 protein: CATSSGRGTEAFF
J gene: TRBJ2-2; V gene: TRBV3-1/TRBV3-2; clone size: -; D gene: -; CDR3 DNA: TGTGCCAGCAGCCAAGTTTTTCAGGGCAACACCGGGGAGCTGTTTTTT; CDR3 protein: CASSQVFQGNTGELFF
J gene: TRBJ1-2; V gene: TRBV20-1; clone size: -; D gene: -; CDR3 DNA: TGCAGTGCTAGTCCCCAGGGTTATGGCTACACCTTC; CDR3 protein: CSASPQGYGYTF
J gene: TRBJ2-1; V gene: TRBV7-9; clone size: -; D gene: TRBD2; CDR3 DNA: TGTGCCAGCAGCAAATTAGCGGGACCAAATGAGCAGTTCTTC; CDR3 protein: CASSKLAGPNEQFF
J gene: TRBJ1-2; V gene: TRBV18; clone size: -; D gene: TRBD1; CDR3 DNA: TGTGCCAGCTCTCGGGACAGGGGTGACTATGGCTACACCTTC; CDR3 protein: CASSRDRGDYGYTF
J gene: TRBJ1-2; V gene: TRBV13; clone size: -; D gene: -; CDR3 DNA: TGTGCCAGCAGCTTAGGCCTGGGGGACTATGGCTACACCTTC; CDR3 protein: CASSLGLGDYGYTF
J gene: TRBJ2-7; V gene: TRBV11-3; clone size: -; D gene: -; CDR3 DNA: TGTGCCAGCAGCCCAGCGCTCTACGGCGAGCAGTACTTC; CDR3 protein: CASSPALYGEQYF
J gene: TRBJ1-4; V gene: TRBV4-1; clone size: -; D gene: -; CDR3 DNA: TGCGCCAGCAGCCACTTACGGATCGTATCTAATGAAAAACTGTTTTTT; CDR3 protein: CASSHLRIVSNEKLFF
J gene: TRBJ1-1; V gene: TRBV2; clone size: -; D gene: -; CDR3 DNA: TGTGCCAGCAGAAAAGCTTCGAACACTGAAGCTTTCTTT; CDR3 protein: CASRKASNTEAFF
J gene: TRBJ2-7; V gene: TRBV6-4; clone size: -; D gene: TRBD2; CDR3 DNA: TGTGCCAGCAGCTCCATTAGCGGGGGTGGATACGAGCAGTACTTC; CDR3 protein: CASSSISGGGYEQYF
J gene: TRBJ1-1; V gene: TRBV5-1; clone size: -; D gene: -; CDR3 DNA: TGCGCCAGCAGCCCGAGGGCGTTAACTGAAGCTTTCTTT; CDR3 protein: CASSPRALTEAFF
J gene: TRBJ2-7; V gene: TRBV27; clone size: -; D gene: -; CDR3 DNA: TGTGCCAGCACGGTAACAGGATCCTACGAGCAGTACTTC; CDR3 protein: CASTVTGSYEQYF
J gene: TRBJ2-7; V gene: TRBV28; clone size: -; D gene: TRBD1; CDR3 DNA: TGTGCCAGCAGGGGAGAAACAGGGGATTACGAGCAGTACTTC; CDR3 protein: CASRGETGDYEQYF